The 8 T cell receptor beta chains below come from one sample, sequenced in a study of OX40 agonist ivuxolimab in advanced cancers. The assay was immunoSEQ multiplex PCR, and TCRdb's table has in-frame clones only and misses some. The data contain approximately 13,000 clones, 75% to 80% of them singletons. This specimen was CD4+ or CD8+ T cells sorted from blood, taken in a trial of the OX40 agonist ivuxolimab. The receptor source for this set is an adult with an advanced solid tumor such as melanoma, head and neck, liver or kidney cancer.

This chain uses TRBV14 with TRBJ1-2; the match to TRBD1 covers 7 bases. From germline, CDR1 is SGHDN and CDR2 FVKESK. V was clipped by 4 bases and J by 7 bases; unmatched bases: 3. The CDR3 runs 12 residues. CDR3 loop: CASSPQGSGYTF. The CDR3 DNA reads TGTGCCAGCAGCCCACAGGGGTCTGGCTACACCTTC.

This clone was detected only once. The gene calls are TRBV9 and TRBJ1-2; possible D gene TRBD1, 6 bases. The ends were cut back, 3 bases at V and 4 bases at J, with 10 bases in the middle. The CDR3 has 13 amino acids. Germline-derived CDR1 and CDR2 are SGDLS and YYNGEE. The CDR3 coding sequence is TGTGCCAGCAGCGACGGGACACCCTATGGCTACACCTTC. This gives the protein CASSDGTPYGYTF.

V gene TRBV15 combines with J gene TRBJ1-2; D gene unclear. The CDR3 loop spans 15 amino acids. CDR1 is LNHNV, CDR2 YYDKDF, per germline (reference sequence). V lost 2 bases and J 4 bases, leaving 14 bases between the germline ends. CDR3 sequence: CATSRTPPKSYGYTF. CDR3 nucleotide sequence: TGTGCCACCAGCAGAACCCCCCCGAAAAGCTATGGCTACACCTTC.

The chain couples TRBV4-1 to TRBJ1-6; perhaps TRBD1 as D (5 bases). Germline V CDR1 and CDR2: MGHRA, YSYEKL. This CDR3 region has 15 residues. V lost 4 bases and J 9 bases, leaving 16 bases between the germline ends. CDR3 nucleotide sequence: TGCGCCAGCAGCCCCTCCGGGACCTCTGGTTCACCCCTCCACTTT. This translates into CASSPSGTSGSPLHF.

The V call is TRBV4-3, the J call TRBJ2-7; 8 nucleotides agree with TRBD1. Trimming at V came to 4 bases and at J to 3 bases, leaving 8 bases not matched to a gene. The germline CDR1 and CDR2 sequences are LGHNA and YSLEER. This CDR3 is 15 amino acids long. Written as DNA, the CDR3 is TGCGCCAGCAGCCTACAGGACAGGGATATCTACGAGCAGTACTTC. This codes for CASSLQDRDIYEQYF.

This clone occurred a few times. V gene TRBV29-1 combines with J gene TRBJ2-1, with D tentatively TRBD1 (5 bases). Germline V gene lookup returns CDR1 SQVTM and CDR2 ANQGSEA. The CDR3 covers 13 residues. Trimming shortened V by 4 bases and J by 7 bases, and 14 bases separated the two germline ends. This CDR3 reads CSVAQGIINEQFF. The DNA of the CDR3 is TGCAGCGTTGCTCAGGGTATAATAAATGAGCAGTTCTTC.

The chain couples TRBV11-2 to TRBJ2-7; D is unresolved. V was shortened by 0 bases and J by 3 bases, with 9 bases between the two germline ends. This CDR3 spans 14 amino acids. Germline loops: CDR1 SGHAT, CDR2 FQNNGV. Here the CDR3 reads CASSLDWLDYEQYF. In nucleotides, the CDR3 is TGTGCCAGCAGCTTAGATTGGCTGGACTACGAGCAGTACTTC.

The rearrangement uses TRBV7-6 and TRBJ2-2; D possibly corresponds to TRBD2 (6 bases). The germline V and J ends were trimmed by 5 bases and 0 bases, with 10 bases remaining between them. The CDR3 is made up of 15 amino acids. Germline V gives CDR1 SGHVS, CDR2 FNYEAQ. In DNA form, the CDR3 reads TGTGCCAGCAGCACGGGACTCCCGAACACCGGGGAGCTGTTTTTT. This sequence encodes CASSTGLPNTGELFF.